The clone carrying this TCR beta chain was recorded a few times. This specimen comes from a study of regulatory T cells in long-lasting Graves disease. Investigators prepared the TCR beta libraries by applying iRepertoire HTBI primers and Arm-PCR of CDR3 regions. TCRdb fed the multiplex PCR reads into MiXCR, producing one record per CDR3 protein. The sample contains about 540,000 distinct CDR3 sequences, roughly 14% of which appear only once. The sample's time point: newly diagnosed GD, antithyroid drugs for less than 3 months. The TCR library was made from RNA extracted from PBMCs. With EDTA tubes as the receptacles, approximately 8.2 milliliters of peripheral blood were drawn. These sequences were also reported in another study, on T cells in Graves' hyperthyroidism and ophthalmopathy. As that report states: Absent ophthalmopathy progression within 18 months defined stable Graves' hyperthyroidism.

The TCR sequence derives from a man between 25 and 39 years old with Graves disease. The specimen was peripheral blood mononuclear cells (PBMCs), collected at new diagnosis, from a patient treated with antithyroid drugs.

For the CDR3, the DNA is TGCAGCGTTTGGGGCGGTGTAAAGAATGAGCAGTTCTTC. This translates into CSVWGGVKNEQFF. This sequence joins TRBV29-1 and TRBJ2-1, with D possibly being TRBD1 (5 bases). Germline CDR1 and CDR2: SQVTM and ANQGSEA. The CDR3 consists of 13 residues. Trimming took 5 bases from V and 7 from J, leaving 15 bases between them.